This TCR beta chain was obtained from a study of cytomegalovirus exposure and HLA in healthy donors. Study-level results: For presence/absence analyses, sequencing depth was assumed to be roughly uniform across donors. For most TCR sequences rarity was the rule, although some public TCRs occurred in many donors. Most of the CMV-associated TCR beta chains (in a later analysis) appeared to be HLA-restricted. TCR beta chains numbering about 160 were designated cytomegalovirus-associated.

The PCR contained 60 Vbeta and 13 Jbeta primers. Profiling relied on immunoSEQ multiplex PCR, and the TCRdb table lists in-frame clones only, not all of them. The sample table sets out over 35,000 clones. V shed 1 base, J shed 2 bases, and the junction held 4 bases outside the gene matches. CDR1 is SGHDT and CDR2 is YYEEEE in the germline V gene. The CDR3 runs to 17 residues. A note on this clone: The antigen is undetermined.

The V and J genes are TRBV5-6 and TRBJ2-6, with TRBD1 identical over 9 bases. This clonotype was sampled from a woman aged 25-40 years in good health and CMV-seronegative. What was sequenced was PBMCs. The CDR3, as DNA: TGTGCCAGCAGCTTGCCACAGGGGGCAACTGGGGCCAACGTCCTGACTTTC. Translating it yields CASSLPQGATGANVLTF.